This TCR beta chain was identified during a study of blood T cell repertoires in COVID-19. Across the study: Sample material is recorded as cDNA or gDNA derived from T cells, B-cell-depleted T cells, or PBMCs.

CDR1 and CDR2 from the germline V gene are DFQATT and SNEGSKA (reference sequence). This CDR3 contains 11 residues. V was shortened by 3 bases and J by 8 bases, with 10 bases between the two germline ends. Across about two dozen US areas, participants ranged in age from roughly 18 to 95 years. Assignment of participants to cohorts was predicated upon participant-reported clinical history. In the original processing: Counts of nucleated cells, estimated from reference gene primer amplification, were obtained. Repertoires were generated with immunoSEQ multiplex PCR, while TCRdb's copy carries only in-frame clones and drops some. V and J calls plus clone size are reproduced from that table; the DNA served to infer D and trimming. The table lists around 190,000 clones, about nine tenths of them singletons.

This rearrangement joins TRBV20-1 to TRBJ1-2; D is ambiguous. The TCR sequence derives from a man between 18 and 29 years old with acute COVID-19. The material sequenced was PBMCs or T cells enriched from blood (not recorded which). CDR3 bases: TGCAGTGCTAGGACCGGGAGCGGCTACACCTTC. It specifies CSARTGSGYTF.